This entry lists 7 T cell receptor beta chains sequenced from one sample in a study of blood T cell repertoires in COVID-19. This table comes from immunoSEQ multiplex PCR, and its TCRdb copy is limited to in-frame clones, with some not included. The sample lists roughly 160,000 clones; approximately 85% were seen once. Sequencing was carried out using peripheral blood. These receptors were taken from a man between 40 and 49 years old with acute or convalescent COVID-19.

The genes are TRBV5-1 and TRBJ1-2, with no clear D. CDR1 SGHRS and CDR2 YFSETQ come from the germline V gene. The CDR3 consists of 13 residues. Trimming took 0 bases from V and 3 from J, leaving 6 bases between them. CDR3 DNA sequence: TGCGCCAGCAGCTTGGGCGGAGACTATGGCTACACCTTC. It specifies CASSLGGDYGYTF.

The V call is TRBV19, the J call TRBJ1-5; 7 bases are a match to TRBD1. CDR3 length equals 15 residues. Unmatched junction bases numbered 7, after V lost 7 bases and J lost 1 base. Germline V gene sequence: CDR1 LNHDA, CDR2 SQIVND (reference sequence). Here the CDR3 reads CASTDRVRSNQPQHF. The CDR3 nucleotides are TGTGCCAGTACAGACAGGGTCCGGAGCAATCAGCCCCAGCATTTT. The variable domain in full, completed from reference TRBV19 and TRBJ1-5, reads DGGITQSPKYLFRKEGQNVTLSCEQNLNHDAMYWYRQDPGQGLRLIYYSQIVNDFQKGDIAEGYSVSREKKESFPLTVTSAQKNPTAFYLCASTDRVRSNQPQHFGDGTRLSIL.

The V gene is TRBV6-5, the J gene TRBJ2-3; 8 bases line up with TRBD2. Germline CDR1 is MNHEY and CDR2 is SVGAGI. CDR3 length: 14 residues. With 6 bases clipped from V and 2 bases from J, the junction kept 4 bases outside the gene matches. The DNA of the CDR3 is TGTGCCAGCAGCCTCGGGGGGGCCACAGATACGCAGTATTTT. Residues: CASSLGGATDTQYF.

DNA of the CDR3: TGTGCCAGCAGCCCCGGGACTAATAATGAAAAACTGTTTTTT. It is translated as CASSPGTNNEKLFF. The chain recombines TRBV9 with TRBJ1-4, with a tentative D call TRBD1 (5 bases). The germline V gene has CDR1 SGDLS and CDR2 YYNGEE. Trimming left V 4 bases short and J 4 bases short, with 11 bases between. The CDR3 is made up of 14 amino acids.

V is TRBV4-1 and J is TRBJ1-5; 9 positions match TRBD1. J lost 6 bases, V lost 5 bases, and 8 bases had no gene match. The CDR3 covers 15 residues. Germline loops: CDR1 MGHRA, CDR2 YSYEKL. The CDR3: CASSEGQGTTQPQHF. DNA of the CDR3: TGCGCCAGCAGCGAAGGACAGGGGACGACTCAGCCCCAGCATTTT.

The J gene is TRBJ1-4, the V gene TRBV7-9, with D tentatively TRBD1 (6 bases). The CDR3 consists of 12 residues. Germline V gene lookup returns CDR1 SEHNR and CDR2 FQNEAQ (reference sequence). V was pared by 2 bases and J by 11 bases, with 9 bases between. CDR3 DNA sequence: TGTGCCAGCAGCTTACCAGGGGTCAAACTGTTTTTT. Translating it yields CASSLPGVKLFF.

The CDR3 nucleotides are TGTGCCAGCTCACCAAGTGAAACAGCCGATGTTGGCTACACCTTC. Protein: CASSPSETADVGYTF. J is TRBJ1-2 and V is TRBV18; no clear D. CDR3 length: 15 residues. With 2 bases removed from V and 7 bases from J, the gap between germline ends came to 17 bases. Germline CDR1 KGHSH, CDR2 LQKENI.